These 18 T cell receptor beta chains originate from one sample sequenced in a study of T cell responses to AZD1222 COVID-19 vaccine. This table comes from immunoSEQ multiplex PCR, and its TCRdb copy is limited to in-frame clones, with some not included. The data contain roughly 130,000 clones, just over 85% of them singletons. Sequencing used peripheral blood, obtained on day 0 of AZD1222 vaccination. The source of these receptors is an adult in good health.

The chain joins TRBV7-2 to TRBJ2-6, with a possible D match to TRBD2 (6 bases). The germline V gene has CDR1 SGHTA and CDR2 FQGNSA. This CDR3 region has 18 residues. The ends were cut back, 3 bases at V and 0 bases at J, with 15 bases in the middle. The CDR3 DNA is TGTGCCAGCAGCTTGGGACTTGGAACCACCTCTGGGGCCAACGTCCTGACTTTC. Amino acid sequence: CASSLGLGTTSGANVLTF.

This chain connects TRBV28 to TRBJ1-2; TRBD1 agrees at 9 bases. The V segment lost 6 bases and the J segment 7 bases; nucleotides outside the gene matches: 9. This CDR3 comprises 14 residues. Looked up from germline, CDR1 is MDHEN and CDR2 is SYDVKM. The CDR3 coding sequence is TGTGCCAGCAGGACGCCGGGACAGGGAGGTGGCTACACCTTC. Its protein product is CASRTPGQGGGYTF.

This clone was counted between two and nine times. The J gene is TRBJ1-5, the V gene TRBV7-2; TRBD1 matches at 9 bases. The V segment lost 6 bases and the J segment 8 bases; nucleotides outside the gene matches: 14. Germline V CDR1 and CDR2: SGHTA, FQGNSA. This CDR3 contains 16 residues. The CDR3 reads CASSTGGTGGGEPQHF. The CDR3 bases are TGTGCCAGCAGTACAGGGGGTACAGGGGGCGGAGAGCCCCAGCATTTT.

The DNA of the CDR3 is TGTGCCAGCAGCTTAGAACAGAATCAGCCCCAGCATTTT. Amino acids: CASSLEQNQPQHF. The chain has TRBV7-2 and TRBJ1-5; D is uncertain. The V end was cut by 1 base, the J end by 4 bases, with 5 bases between. The CDR3 sequence is 13 residues long. Germline V lookup: CDR1 SGHTA, CDR2 FQGNSA. Combining the CDR3 with reference TRBV7-2 and TRBJ1-5 gives the whole variable domain GAGVSQSPSNKVTEKGKDVELRCDPISGHTALYWYRQSLGQGLEFLIYFQGNSAPDKSGLPSDRFSAERTGGSVSTLTIQRTQQEDSAVYLCASSLEQNQPQHFGDGTRLSIL.

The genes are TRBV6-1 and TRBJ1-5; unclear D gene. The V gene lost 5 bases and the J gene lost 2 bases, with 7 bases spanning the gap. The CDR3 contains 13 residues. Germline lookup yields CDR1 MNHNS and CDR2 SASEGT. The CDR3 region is CASSYGGNQPQHF. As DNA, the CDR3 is TGTGCCAGCAGTTATGGTGGCAATCAGCCCCAGCATTTT.

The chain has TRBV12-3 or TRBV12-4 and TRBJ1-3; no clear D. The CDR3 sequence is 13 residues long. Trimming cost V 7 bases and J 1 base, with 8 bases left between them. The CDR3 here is CASKIGSGNTIYF. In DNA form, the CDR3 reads TGTGCCAGCAAGATCGGTTCTGGAAACACCATATATTTT.

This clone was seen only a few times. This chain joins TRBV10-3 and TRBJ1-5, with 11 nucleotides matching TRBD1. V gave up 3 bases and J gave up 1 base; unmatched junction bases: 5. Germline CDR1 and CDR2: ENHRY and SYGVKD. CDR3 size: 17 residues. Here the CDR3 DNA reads TGTGCCATCAGTGAAGTGGACAGGGGGCAAAGCAATCAGCCCCAGCATTTT. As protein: CAISEVDRGQSNQPQHF.

The CDR3 reads CASSQDRVEDGYTF. Here the CDR3 DNA reads TGTGCCAGCAGCCAAGACAGGGTGGAAGATGGCTACACCTTC. This chain links TRBV4-2 with TRBJ1-2, with D maybe TRBD1 (5 bases). V dropped 0 bases and J dropped 6 bases, with 11 bases sitting between them. CDR1 is LGHNA and CDR2 is YNFKEQ in the germline V gene. The CDR3 is 14 amino acids.

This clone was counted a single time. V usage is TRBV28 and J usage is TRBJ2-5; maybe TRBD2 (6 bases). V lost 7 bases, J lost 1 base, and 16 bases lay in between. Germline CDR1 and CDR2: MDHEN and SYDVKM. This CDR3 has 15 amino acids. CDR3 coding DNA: TGTGCCAGCATTTACGGTCGGGACTTCCAAGAGACCCAGTACTTC. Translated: CASIYGRDFQETQYF.

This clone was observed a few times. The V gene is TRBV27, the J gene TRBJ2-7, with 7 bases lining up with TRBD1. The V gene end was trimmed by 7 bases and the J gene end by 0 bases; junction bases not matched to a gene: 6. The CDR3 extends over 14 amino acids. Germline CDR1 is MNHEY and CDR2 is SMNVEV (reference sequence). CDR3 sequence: CASKLRDSSYEQYF. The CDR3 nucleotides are TGTGCCAGCAAACTTAGGGACAGCTCCTACGAGCAGTACTTC.

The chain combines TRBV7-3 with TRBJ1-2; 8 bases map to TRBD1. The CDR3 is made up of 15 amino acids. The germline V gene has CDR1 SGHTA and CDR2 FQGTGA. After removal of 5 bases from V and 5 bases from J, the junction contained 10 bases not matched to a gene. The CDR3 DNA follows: TGTGCCAGCAGCAAAACCGGGACAGGAGGGTATGGCTACACCTTC. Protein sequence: CASSKTGTGGYGYTF.

The chain's CDR3 is CATTRDRFDEKLFF. The CDR3 DNA follows: TGTGCCACCACCCGGGACAGGTTTGATGAAAAACTGTTTTTT. V usage is TRBV15 and J usage is TRBJ1-4; 8 bases are shared with TRBD1. Trimming at V came to 7 bases and at J to 6 bases, leaving 7 bases not matched to a gene. The V gene's germline CDR1 is LNHNV and CDR2 YYDKDF (reference sequence). The CDR3 is made up of 14 amino acids.

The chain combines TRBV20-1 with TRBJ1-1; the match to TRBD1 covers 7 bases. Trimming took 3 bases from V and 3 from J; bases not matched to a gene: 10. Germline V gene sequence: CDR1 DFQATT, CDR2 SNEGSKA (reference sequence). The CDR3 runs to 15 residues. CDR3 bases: TGCAGTGCTAGTGGGCAGGGGGGAAGGTACACTGAAGCTTTCTTT. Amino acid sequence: CSASGQGGRYTEAFF.

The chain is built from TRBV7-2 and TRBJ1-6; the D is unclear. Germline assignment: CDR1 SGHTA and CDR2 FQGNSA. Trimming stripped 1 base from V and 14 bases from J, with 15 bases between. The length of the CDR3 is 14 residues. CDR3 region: CASSLGYRPKALHF. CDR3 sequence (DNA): TGTGCCAGCAGCTTAGGCTACCGCCCTAAGGCCCTCCACTTT.

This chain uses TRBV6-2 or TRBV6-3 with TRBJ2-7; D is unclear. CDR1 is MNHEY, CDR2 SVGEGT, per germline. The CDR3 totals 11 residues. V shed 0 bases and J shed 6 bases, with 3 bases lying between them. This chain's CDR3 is CASSYSVEQYF. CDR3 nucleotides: TGTGCCAGCAGTTACTCGGTCGAGCAGTACTTC.

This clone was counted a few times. CDR3 protein: CASSLGMMNTEAFF. DNA for the CDR3: TGTGCCAGCAGCTTGGGCATGATGAACACTGAAGCTTTCTTT. The chain recombines TRBV5-5 with TRBJ1-1; D unclear. V lost 0 bases and J lost 0, with 6 bases in between. The CDR3 is 14 amino acids. Germline-derived CDR1 and CDR2 are SGHKS and YYEKEE (reference sequence).

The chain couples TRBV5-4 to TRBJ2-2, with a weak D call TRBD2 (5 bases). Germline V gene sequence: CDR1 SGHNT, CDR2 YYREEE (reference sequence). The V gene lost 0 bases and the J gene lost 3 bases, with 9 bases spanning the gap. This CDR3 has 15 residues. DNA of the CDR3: TGTGCCAGCAGCTTGGGTAGCGCACACACCGGGGAGCTGTTTTTT. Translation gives CASSLGSAHTGELFF.

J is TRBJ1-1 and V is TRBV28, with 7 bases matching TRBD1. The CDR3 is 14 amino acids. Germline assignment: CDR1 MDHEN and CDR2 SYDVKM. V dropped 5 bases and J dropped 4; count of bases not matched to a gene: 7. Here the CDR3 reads CASSIQQGFTEAFF. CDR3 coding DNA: TGTGCCAGCAGTATTCAACAGGGGTTCACTGAAGCTTTCTTT.